The 7 T cell receptor beta chains given below trace back to one sample, sequenced in a study of blood T cell repertoires in COVID-19. The method was immunoSEQ multiplex PCR; TCRdb's version includes in-frame clones alone and lacks a portion of them. The sample shows around 420,000 clones, 88% of them seen only once. Input material: PBMCs or T cells enriched from blood (not recorded which). Receptors were obtained from a woman between 40 and 55 years old with acute COVID-19.

The table lists this clone with a count of one. The rearrangement joins TRBV5-6 to TRBJ2-7; D perhaps matches TRBD1 (6 bases). The CDR3 runs to 15 residues. V was cut by 5 bases and J by 3 bases, with 18 bases left in between. Germline V gene sequence: CDR1 SGHDT, CDR2 YYEEEE. CDR3 sequence (DNA): TGTGCCAGCAGGGTGCTGGGGGCACTGTTCTACGAGCAGTACTTC. As protein: CASRVLGALFYEQYF.

The sample holds a few counts of this clone. V is TRBV5-6 and J is TRBJ1-2; 7 bases fit TRBD1. V trimming: 3 bases; J trimming: 4 bases; junction bases outside the gene matches: 9. Germline V CDR1 and CDR2: SGHDT, YYEEEE. The CDR3 loop spans 15 amino acids. The CDR3 reads CASSSKGARVYGYTF. The CDR3 bases are TGTGCCAGCAGCTCCAAGGGGGCGCGGGTCTATGGCTACACCTTC.

V usage is TRBV21-1 and J usage is TRBJ1-1; no DNA check was done on the table's D call, TRBD1. TRBV21-1 is described as a pseudogene. CDR3 length equals 17 residues. The CDR3 is CASSMDRGSPMNTEAFF. The CDR3 DNA reads as TGTGCCAGCAGCATGGACAGGGGTTCTCCTATGAACACTGAAGCTTTCTTT.

This chain uses TRBV30 with TRBJ2-7; 8 bases map to TRBD1. V lost 2 bases, J lost 6 bases, and 6 bases stayed unmatched. This CDR3 spans 13 amino acids. CDR1 is GTSNPN and CDR2 is SVGIG in the germline V gene (reference sequence). The CDR3 protein is CAWSSNRGTEQYF. Here the CDR3 DNA reads TGTGCCTGGAGTTCAAACAGGGGGACCGAGCAGTACTTC.

The J gene is TRBJ2-1, the V gene TRBV6-5, with 7 bases identical to TRBD2. Trimming cost V 4 bases and J 2 bases; bases outside gene matches: 2. The CDR3 runs to 14 residues. Germline V CDR1 and CDR2: MNHEY, SVGAGI. The CDR3 coding sequence is TGTGCCAGCAGTTCCCGGGGGGCCTACAATGAGCAGTTCTTC. It specifies CASSSRGAYNEQFF.

The chain's CDR3 is CASSLGAGSSGNTIYF. CDR3 in DNA: TGTGCCAGCAGCTTAGGGGCGGGGAGCTCTGGAAACACCATATATTTT. The chain employs TRBV7-9 and TRBJ1-3; D unresolved. V lost 1 base and J lost 0, with 10 bases in between. Germline V gene sequence: CDR1 SEHNR, CDR2 FQNEAQ (reference sequence). The CDR3 is made up of 16 amino acids.

The rearrangement joins TRBV3-1 (or the pseudogene TRBV3-2) to TRBJ1-3; TRBD1 agrees at 10 bases. The CDR3 consists of 15 residues. The germline CDR1 and CDR2 sequences are LGHDT and YNNKEL (reference sequence). Trimming cost V 8 bases and J 4 bases; bases outside gene matches: 8. The CDR3 DNA reads as TGTGCCAGCTCCATAGACAGGGGGCTAGGAAACACCATATATTTT. Translating it yields CASSIDRGLGNTIYF.